The entry below describes one TCR beta chain. This clone occurred a few times. Its antigen is still unknown. Per-nucleotide qualities are absent, and no much larger clonotype sits a single base away. Counted from cysteine to phenylalanine, this CDR3 has 14 amino acids. Of the read, only the CDR3 DNA is kept; its 42 bases are in frame from base 1. CDR1 and CDR2 are read off the germline V gene as SNHLY and FYNNEI. V is pruned by 3 bases and J by 6 bases, leaving 3 bases of the junction without a gene match. All of the isolated RNA was reverse transcribed with the High Capacity cDNA Reverse Transcription Kit, so expressed TCRB transcripts were sequenced. Naive, central memory and regulatory T cell samples underwent deep immunoSEQ sequencing, averaging roughly 3.5 million total reads per sample. After sorted cells were lysed in RLT buffer, RNA was extracted with DNase-treated RNeasy Micro or Mini kits, with the choice depending on cell number. To prevent cross-contamination, every cell subset was processed on its own, while patient and healthy donor samples were processed together. The immunoSEQ multiplex PCR was used to amplify TCRB sequences from cDNA, generating 87-bp fragments that spanned the CDR3 region. Amplicons were sequenced on the Illumina HiSeq platform. From the authors' description of their analysis: Synthetic template baselines were used to correct PCR bias computationally, reads within Hamming distance 2 were collapsed together, and singletons that could not be merged were discarded. Reads were aligned against IMGT so that V, D and J genes, CDR3 length and insertions or deletions at six rearrangement sites could be assigned. Within each subset, clonotype counts were normalized to the number of sorted cells before true diversity and Gini coefficients were calculated with the tcR R package. The overlap coefficient, calculated on TCRB nucleotide sequences, was used to measure repertoire sharing. TCRdb retrieved this table from immuneACCESS and kept in-frame rearrangements only. Not all clones are present; in checked studies, unresolved V genes account for under half, and no reason is known for the remainder. The D gene and trimming were derived from the DNA, and the V and J assignments and clone size from that table. A total of around 200,000 clones appear in this sample, approximately 13% of them only once. Jointly, the top ten make up less than 0.7% of the sample.

The data originate from a study of beta chain features in type 1 diabetes (dated by TCRdb to the late 2010s). For the wider study: Mean age, gender distribution, total cell number and subset yield did not differ between patients and healthy donors. Across all samples, fewer than 130 million sorted cells were examined, and cell number per subset correlated strongly with RNA yield. In the study, recently diagnosed type 1 diabetes patients and matched healthy donors were compared on the TCRB repertoires of their sorted circulating CD4+ T cell subsets. Whereas all 30 or so donors provided naive and central memory subsets, regulatory and stem cell-like memory subsets were isolated from just 8 patients and roughly 8 healthy donors. The study at large found these results: Sequencing cDNA rather than genomic DNA could over-represent highly expressing activated cells, although activation and CD3 levels did not differ between groups. At VDJ recombination sites, type 1 diabetes patients had fewer insertions and more deleted nucleotides, which implies abnormalities in thymic rearrangement. In all four CD4+ subsets, TCRB CDR3 length was moderately but significantly shorter in type 1 diabetes patients. Shorter templates might be favored by PCR, yet because patient and control samples were amplified and corrected together, any such skew would affect both groups equally. HLA sub-analyses involved small numbers of individuals, so any influence of HLA type on TCRB rearrangement remained unresolved. Naive, central memory and regulatory TCRB repertoires appeared to be more similar among patients than among healthy donors.

Each donor gave one peripheral blood draw, averaging approximately 0.12 L, which was collected into heparinised tubes. Using a panel that included CD45RO, CCR7, CD25, CD127, CD95 and CD27, naive, central memory, regulatory and stem cell-like memory CD4+ T cells were sorted on a BD FACSAria II. Purity was above 95% for every sorted population. PBMCs were separated immediately by Lymphoprep density gradient centrifugation and were stained directly, without being cultured. So that batch effects would be minimized, each experiment stained and sorted samples in pairs, pairing one healthy donor with one patient.

Recombination joined TRBV2 with TRBJ2-1, with TRBD2 matching 9 junction bases. Sequences were obtained from central memory CD4+ T cells from blood. The source is a woman between 18 and 29 years old in good health. The CDR3 region: CASSDRTSANEQFF. The sequenced DNA is TGTGCCAGCAGTGACCGGACTAGCGCCAATGAGCAGTTCTTC.